This entry lists 14 T cell receptor beta chains sequenced from one sample in a study of beta chain features in type 1 diabetes. No cognate antigen is known for these TCRs. Study results and limitations: For Type 1 diabetes patients, all four CD4+ subsets carried TCRB CDR3s that were moderately but significantly shorter.

The sequenced template was cDNA made from the entire isolated RNA. Libraries were prepared by immunoSEQ multiplex PCR; TCRdb keeps only in-frame clonotypes and omits some of them. Here the sample spans a few hundred thousand clones, about 13% being singletons. Sequencing was performed on naive CD4+ T cells from blood. These receptors were collected from a woman aged 18 to 35 with type 1 diabetes.

The J gene is TRBJ2-2, the V gene TRBV11-2; maybe TRBD1 (6 bases). The CDR3 length is 17 residues. V lost 5 bases and J 2 bases, leaving 18 bases between the germline ends. Germline V gene sequence: CDR1 SGHAT, CDR2 FQNNGV. In nucleotides, the CDR3 is TGTGCCAGCAGCCAGATGTGGGGGCCAGGAAACACCGGGGAGCTGTTTTTT. This gives the protein CASSQMWGPGNTGELFF.

The chain's CDR3 is CASSFQGDDGYTF. CDR3 DNA: TGTGCCAGCAGTTTTCAGGGGGACGATGGCTACACCTTC. This chain uses TRBV27 with TRBJ1-2, with 7 nucleotides matching TRBD1. With V trimmed by 3 bases and J by 6 bases, 4 bases remained unmatched. The CDR3 runs 13 residues. From germline, CDR1 is MNHEY and CDR2 SMNVEV (reference sequence).

There are a few counts of this clone. The rearrangement joins TRBV18 to TRBJ1-1; 8 nucleotides agree with TRBD1. V shed 6 bases and J 0 bases; nucleotides not matched to a gene: 6. CDR1 and CDR2 (germline): KGHSH, LQKENI. This CDR3 has 15 amino acids. The CDR3, as DNA: TGTGCCAGCTCGACAGGGGTGTGGGTGAACACTGAAGCTTTCTTT. Translated: CASSTGVWVNTEAFF. Full variable domain (missing parts from reference TRBV18 and TRBJ1-1): NAGVMQNPRHLVRRRGQEARLRCSPMKGHSHVYWYRQLPEEGLKFMVYLQKENIIDESGMPKERFSAEFPKEGPSILRIQQVVRGDSAAYFCASSTGVWVNTEAFFGQGTRLTVV.

The chain links TRBV6-5 to TRBJ2-4; possible D gene TRBD1, 5 bases. Trimming cost V 7 bases and J 7 bases, with 8 bases left between them. There are 11 residues in the CDR3. CDR1 and CDR2 (germline): MNHEY, SVGAGI. The CDR3 is CASTSGNIQYF. The CDR3 DNA reads TGTGCCAGCACTTCAGGGAACATTCAGTACTTC.

This clone was observed a handful of times. The chain uses TRBV6-5 and TRBJ2-5; the match to TRBD2 covers 8 bases. V dropped 0 bases and J dropped 1; count of bases not matched to a gene: 4. This CDR3 region has 16 residues. The germline V gene has CDR1 MNHEY and CDR2 SVGAGI. The CDR3 sequence: CASSYSVGTSQETQYF. CDR3 nucleotide sequence: TGTGCCAGCAGTTACTCAGTCGGGACTAGCCAAGAGACCCAGTACTTC.

V and J are TRBV5-6 and TRBJ2-1, with 10 bases fitting TRBD1. The CDR3 consists of 15 residues. V shed 2 bases, J shed 4 bases, and the junction held 3 bases outside the gene matches. The germline V gene encodes CDR1 SGHDT and CDR2 YYEEEE. The CDR3 spells CASSFGTGAYNEQFF. The CDR3 bases are TGTGCCAGCAGCTTCGGGACAGGGGCGTACAATGAGCAGTTCTTC.

This chain's CDR3 is CASSLHPSNEQYF. DNA for the CDR3: TGTGCCAGCAGCTTACACCCTAGCAACGAGCAGTACTTC. The chain has TRBV7-3 and TRBJ2-7, with D possibly TRBD2 on 5 matching bases. The CDR3 runs 13 residues. From germline, CDR1 is SGHTA and CDR2 FQGTGA. V gave up 2 bases and J gave up 5 bases, with 10 bases separating them.

Only a few counts were recorded for this clone. This chain links TRBV5-4 with TRBJ1-2; tentative D call: TRBD1 (5 bases). Trimming left V 1 base short and J 2 bases short, with 6 bases between. CDR1 SGHNT and CDR2 YYREEE come from the germline V gene (reference sequence). The CDR3 covers 13 residues. The CDR3 sequence is CASSLRGNYGYTF. The CDR3 DNA follows: TGTGCCAGCAGCTTGAGGGGAAACTATGGCTACACCTTC. The complete variable domain, with remaining parts taken from reference TRBV5-4 and TRBJ1-2, reads ETGVTQSPTHLIKTRGQQVTLRCSSQSGHNTVSWYQQALGQGPQFIFQYYREEENGRGNFPPRFSGLQFPNYSSELNVNALELDDSALYLCASSLRGNYGYTFGSGTRLTVV.

There are a few counts of this clone. This sample also contains other DNA sequences that code for the same CDR3. The chain joins TRBV4-3 to TRBJ1-1; no definite D call. V was shortened by 0 bases and J by 1 base, with 9 bases between the two germline ends. Looked up from germline, CDR1 is LGHNA and CDR2 is YSLEER. The CDR3 loop spans 15 amino acids. The CDR3 loop is CASSQERGRNTEAFF. As DNA, the CDR3 is TGCGCCAGCAGCCAAGAAAGAGGCCGGAACACTGAAGCTTTCTTT.

The chain recombines TRBV2 with TRBJ1-1, with D perhaps matching TRBD1 (5 bases). V gave up 7 bases and J gave up 1 base, with 13 bases separating them. This CDR3 is built from 14 residues. Germline values: CDR1 SNHLY, CDR2 FYNNEI. CDR3: CASIPLGANTEAFF. CDR3 coding DNA: TGTGCCAGCATTCCCCTTGGGGCGAACACTGAAGCTTTCTTT.

This clone showed up just a few times. The chain carries TRBV18 and TRBJ1-2, with D maybe TRBD1 (6 bases). The V end was cut by 8 bases, the J end by 7 bases, with 23 bases between. The germline V gene has CDR1 KGHSH and CDR2 LQKENI. This CDR3 region has 15 residues. CDR3 bases: TGTGCCAGCACAAGCACTTTACAGGGATCTCTTGGCTACACCTTC. Translated: CASTSTLQGSLGYTF.

The chain links TRBV7-9 to TRBJ2-1, with 15 positions matching TRBD2. The trim removed 4 bases at V and 0 bases at J, leaving 7 bases unmatched. The CDR3 runs 19 residues. CDR1 is SEHNR, CDR2 FQNEAQ, per germline (reference sequence). CDR3 in DNA: TGTGCCAGCAGCTCTTCCGGGACTAGCGGGAGGAGCTCCTACAATGAGCAGTTCTTC. It codes for CASSSSGTSGRSSYNEQFF.

The chain recombines TRBV5-1 with TRBJ1-1, with unresolved D. Germline assignment: CDR1 SGHRS and CDR2 YFSETQ. This CDR3 region has 14 residues. The V and J ends lost 3 bases and 1 base respectively, with 10 bases between them. In nucleotides, the CDR3 is TGCGCCAGCAGCTCGCCAGTAGCGAACACTGAAGCTTTCTTT. Encoded protein: CASSSPVANTEAFF. Based on the CDR3 plus reference TRBV5-1 and TRBJ1-1, the full variable domain is KAGVTQTPRYLIKTRGQQVTLSCSPISGHRSVSWYQQTPGQGLQFLFEYFSETQRNKGNFPGRFSGRQFSNSRSEMNVSTLELGDSALYLCASSSPVANTEAFFGQGTRLTVV.

This clone occurred a few times. CDR3 DNA sequence: TGCGCCAGCAGCAGGGGACAGCTTCAAGAGACCCAGTACTTC. As protein: CASSRGQLQETQYF. The chain recombines TRBV5-1 with TRBJ2-5; 7 bases are a match to TRBD1. This CDR3 spans 14 amino acids. With 4 bases clipped from V and 2 bases from J, the junction kept 5 bases outside the gene matches. Per the germline V gene, CDR1 is SGHRS and CDR2 is YFSETQ.